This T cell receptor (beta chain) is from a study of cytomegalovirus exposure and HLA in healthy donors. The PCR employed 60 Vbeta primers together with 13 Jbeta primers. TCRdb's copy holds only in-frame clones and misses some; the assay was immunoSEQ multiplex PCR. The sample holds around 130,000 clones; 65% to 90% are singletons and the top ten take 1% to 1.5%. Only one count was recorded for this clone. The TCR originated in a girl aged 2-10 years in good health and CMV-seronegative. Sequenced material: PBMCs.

The CDR3 region is CASSLGGTSGYNEQFF. In nucleotides, the CDR3 is TGCGCCAGCAGCTTGGGAGGGACTAGCGGATACAATGAGCAGTTCTTC. The chain uses TRBV5-1 and TRBJ2-1; 11 nucleotides agree with TRBD2. Per germline, CDR1 SGHRS and CDR2 YFSETQ. The V segment lost 0 bases and the J segment 4 bases; nucleotides outside the gene matches: 3. The CDR3 runs to 16 residues.